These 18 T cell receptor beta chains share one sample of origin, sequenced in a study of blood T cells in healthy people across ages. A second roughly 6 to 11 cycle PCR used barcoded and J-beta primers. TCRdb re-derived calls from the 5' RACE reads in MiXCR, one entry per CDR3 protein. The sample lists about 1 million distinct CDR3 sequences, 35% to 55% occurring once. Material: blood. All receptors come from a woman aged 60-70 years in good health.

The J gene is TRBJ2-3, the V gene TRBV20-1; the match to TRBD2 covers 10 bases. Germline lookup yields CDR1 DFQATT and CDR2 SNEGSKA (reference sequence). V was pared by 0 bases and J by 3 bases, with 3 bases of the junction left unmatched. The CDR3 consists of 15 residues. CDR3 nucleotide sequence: TGCAGTGCTAGAGACTTTAGCGGGAGGACAGATACGCAGTATTTT. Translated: CSARDFSGRTDTQYF.

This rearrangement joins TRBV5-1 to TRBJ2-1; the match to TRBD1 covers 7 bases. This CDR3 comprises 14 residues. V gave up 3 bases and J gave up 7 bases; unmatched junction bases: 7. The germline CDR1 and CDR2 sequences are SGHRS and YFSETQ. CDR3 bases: TGCGCCAGCAGCTCGTGGACAGGAAGGAATGAGCAGTTCTTC. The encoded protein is CASSSWTGRNEQFF.

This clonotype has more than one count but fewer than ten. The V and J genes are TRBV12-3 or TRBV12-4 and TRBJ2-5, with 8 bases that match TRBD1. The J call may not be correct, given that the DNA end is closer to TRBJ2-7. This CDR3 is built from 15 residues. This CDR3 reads CASSFNAGGIHEQYF. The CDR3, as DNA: TGTGCCAGCAGCTTCAACGCAGGGGGCATCCACGAGCAGTACTTC.

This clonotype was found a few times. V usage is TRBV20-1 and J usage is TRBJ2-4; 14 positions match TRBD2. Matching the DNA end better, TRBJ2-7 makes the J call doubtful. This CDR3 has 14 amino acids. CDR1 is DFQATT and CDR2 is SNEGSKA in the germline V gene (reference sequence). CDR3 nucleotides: TGCAGTGCGTCTGGACTAGCGGGAGGAGCCGAGCAGTACTTC. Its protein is CSASGLAGGAEQYF.

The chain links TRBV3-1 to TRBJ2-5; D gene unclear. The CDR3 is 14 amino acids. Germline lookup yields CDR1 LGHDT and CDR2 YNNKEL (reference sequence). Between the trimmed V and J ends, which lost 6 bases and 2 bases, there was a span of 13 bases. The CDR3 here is CASSPSMRQETQYF. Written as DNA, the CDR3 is TGTGCCAGCAGTCCCAGTATGAGACAAGAGACCCAGTACTTC.

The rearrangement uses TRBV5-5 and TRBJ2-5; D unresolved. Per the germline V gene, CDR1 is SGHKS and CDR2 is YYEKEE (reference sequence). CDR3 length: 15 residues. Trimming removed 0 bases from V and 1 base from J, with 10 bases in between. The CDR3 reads CASSLEQIIQETQYF. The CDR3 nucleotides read TGTGCCAGCAGCTTGGAACAGATTATCCAAGAGACCCAGTACTTC.

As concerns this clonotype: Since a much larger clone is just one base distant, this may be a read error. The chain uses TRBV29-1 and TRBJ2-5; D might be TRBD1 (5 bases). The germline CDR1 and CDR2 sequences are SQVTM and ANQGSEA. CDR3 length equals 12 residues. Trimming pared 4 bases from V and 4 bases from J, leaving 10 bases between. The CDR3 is CSVGVQGETQYF. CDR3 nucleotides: TGCAGCGTTGGTGTCCAGGGAGAGACCCAGTACTTC. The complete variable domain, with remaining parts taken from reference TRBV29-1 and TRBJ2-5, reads SAVISQKPSRDICQRGTSLTIQCQVDSQVTMMFWYRQQPGQSLTLIATANQGSEATYESGFVIDKFPISRPNLTFSTLTVSNMSPEDSSIYLCSVGVQGETQYFGPGTRLLVL.

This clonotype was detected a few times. CDR3 region: CASSVPSGNYNEQFF. DNA of the CDR3: TGTGCCAGCAGCGTCCCTAGCGGAAACTACAATGAGCAGTTCTTC. The V gene is TRBV9, the J gene TRBJ2-1; 7 bases align to TRBD2. V dropped 2 bases and J dropped 3; count of bases not matched to a gene: 5. The CDR3 contains 15 residues. Germline V lookup: CDR1 SGDLS, CDR2 YYNGEE.

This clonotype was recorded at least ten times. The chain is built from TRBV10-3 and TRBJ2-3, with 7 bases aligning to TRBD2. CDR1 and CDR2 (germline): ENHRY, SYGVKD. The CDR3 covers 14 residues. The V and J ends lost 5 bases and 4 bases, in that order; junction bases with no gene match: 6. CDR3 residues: CAISRGGVADTQYF. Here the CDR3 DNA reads TGTGCCATCAGTAGGGGAGGGGTCGCAGATACGCAGTATTTT.

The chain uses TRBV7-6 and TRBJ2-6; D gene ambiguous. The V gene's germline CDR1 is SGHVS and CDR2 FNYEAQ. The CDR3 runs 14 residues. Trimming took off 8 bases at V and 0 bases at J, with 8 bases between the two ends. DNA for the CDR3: TGTGCCAGCGGCGCTGTCTCTGGGGCCAACGTCCTGACTTTC. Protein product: CASGAVSGANVLTF.

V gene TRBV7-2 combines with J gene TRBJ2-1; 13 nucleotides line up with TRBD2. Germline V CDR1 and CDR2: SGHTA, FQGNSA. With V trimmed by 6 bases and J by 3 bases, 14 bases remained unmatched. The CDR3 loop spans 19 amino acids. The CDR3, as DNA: TGTGCCAGCAGGTATTGGGAACTAGCGGGGGGGAGCTACTACAATGAGCAGTTCTTC. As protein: CASRYWELAGGSYYNEQFF. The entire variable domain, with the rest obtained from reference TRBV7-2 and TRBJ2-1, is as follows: GAGVSQSPSNKVTEKGKDVELRCDPISGHTALYWYRQSLGQGLEFLIYFQGNSAPDKSGLPSDRFSAERTGGSVSTLTIQRTQQEDSAVYLCASRYWELAGGSYYNEQFFGPGTRLTVL.

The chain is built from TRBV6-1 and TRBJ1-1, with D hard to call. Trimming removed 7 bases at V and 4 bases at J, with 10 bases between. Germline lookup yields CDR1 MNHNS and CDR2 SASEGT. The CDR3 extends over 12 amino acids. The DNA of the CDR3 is TGTGCCAGCACACTCCGAAGCACTGAAGCTTTCTTT. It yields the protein CASTLRSTEAFF.

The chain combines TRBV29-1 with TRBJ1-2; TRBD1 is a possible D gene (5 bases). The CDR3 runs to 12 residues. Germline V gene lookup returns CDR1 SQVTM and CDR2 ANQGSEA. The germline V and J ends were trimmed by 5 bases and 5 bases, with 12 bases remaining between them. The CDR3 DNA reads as TGCAGCGTTAGCACCGAGGGGTATGGCTACACCTTC. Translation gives CSVSTEGYGYTF.

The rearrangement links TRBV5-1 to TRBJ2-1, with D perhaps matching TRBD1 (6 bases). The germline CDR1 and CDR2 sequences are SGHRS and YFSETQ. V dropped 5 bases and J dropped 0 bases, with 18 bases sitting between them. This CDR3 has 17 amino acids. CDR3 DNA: TGCGCCAGCAGTTTCAGGGGCTCCTCCAGCTCCTACAATGAGCAGTTCTTC. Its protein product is CASSFRGSSSSYNEQFF.

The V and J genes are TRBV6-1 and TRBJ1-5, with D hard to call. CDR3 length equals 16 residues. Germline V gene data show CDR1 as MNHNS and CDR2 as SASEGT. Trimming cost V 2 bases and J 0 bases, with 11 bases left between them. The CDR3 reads CASSENRQVSNQPQHF. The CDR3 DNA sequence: TGTGCCAGCAGTGAAAACCGGCAGGTTAGCAATCAGCCCCAGCATTTT.

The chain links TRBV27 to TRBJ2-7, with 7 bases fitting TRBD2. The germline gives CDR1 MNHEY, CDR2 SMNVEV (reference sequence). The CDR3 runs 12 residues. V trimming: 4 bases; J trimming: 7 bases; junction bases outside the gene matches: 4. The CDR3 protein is CASSSGTTEQYF. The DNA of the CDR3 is TGTGCCAGCAGTTCCGGGACTACGGAGCAGTACTTC.

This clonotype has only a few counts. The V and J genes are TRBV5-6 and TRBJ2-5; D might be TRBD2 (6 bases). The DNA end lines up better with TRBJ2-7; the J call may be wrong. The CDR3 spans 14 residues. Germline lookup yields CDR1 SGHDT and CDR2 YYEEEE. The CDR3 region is CASSWTGTPYEQYF. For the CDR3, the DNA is TGTGCCAGCAGCTGGACCGGGACTCCGTACGAGCAGTACTTC.

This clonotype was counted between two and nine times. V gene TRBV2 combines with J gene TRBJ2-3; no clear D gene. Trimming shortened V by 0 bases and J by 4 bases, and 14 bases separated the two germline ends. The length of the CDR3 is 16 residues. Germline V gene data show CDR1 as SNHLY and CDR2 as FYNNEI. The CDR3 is CASSEARAPRPDTQYF. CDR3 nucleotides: TGTGCCAGCAGTGAAGCTAGGGCTCCCAGGCCAGATACGCAGTATTTT. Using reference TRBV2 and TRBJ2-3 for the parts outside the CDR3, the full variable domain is EPEVTQTPSHQVTQMGQEVILRCVPISNHLYFYWYRQILGQKVEFLVSFYNNEISEKSEIFDDQFSVERPDGSNFTLKIRSTKLEDSAMYFCASSEARAPRPDTQYFGPGTRLTVL.